The clone carrying this T cell receptor (beta chain) was seen many times. The antigen remains unidentified. The length of the CDR3 is 19 residues. The germline gives CDR1 LNHDA, CDR2 SQIVND (reference sequence). V was clipped by 1 base and J by 0 bases; unmatched bases: 11. This entry belongs to a study of early T cells in non-severe SARS-CoV-2 infection. Study context: Sequenced material consisted of bulk RNA (from unsorted whole blood), and chains were unpaired. Study findings and constraints: Private and CD4 specificities were missed by VDJdb matching, skewed to anti-spike CD8.

Attached unique molecular identifiers marked individual cDNA molecules. TCRdb analysed the 5' RACE reads with MiXCR anew, one entry per CDR3 protein. This table holds about 84,000 distinct CDR3 sequences, 9.5% to 13% found once. The sequenced sample was whole blood. The receptor was isolated from an adult who was a healthcare worker with PCR-confirmed SARS-CoV-2 infection or an uninfected control (not recorded which). V usage is TRBV19 and J usage is TRBJ2-1; 8 bases fit TRBD2. CDR3 DNA sequence: TGTGCCAGTAGTATAGCGATAGCGGGATTTAAGAGCTCCTACAATGAGCAGTTCTTC. Amino acid sequence: CASSIAIAGFKSSYNEQFF.